The clone carrying this T cell receptor (beta chain) was observed at least ten times. Antigen: not known. This CDR3 comprises 15 residues. Between the trimmed V and J ends, which lost 8 bases and 0 bases, there was a span of 15 bases. Template switching with 5'RACE generated the TCR cDNA and added a universal primer site and UMIs. TCRdb analysed the 5' RACE reads with MiXCR anew, one entry per CDR3 protein. The repertoire holds 300,000 to 350,000 distinct CDR3 sequences, with around 4.4% as singletons. These data originate in a study of T cells after yellow fever vaccination. For the study at large: Fractions with few cells were prepared using SMART-Seq v4 Ultra Low Input. Study results and limitations: The secondary response peaked faster, at day 5 versus 15, but was weaker. CD4 and CD8 compartments shared a small share of clonotypes.

This rearrangement joins TRBV12-3 or TRBV12-4 to TRBJ2-3; D possibly uses TRBD1 or TRBD2 (5 bases each). This receptor was identified in a man younger than 30 who received the YFV17D yellow fever vaccine. Sequenced here: PBMCs, sampled 15 days after the yellow fever booster vaccination. Here the CDR3 reads CASLEAGPSTDTQYF. The CDR3 coding sequence is TGTGCCAGCCTGGAGGCAGGGCCTAGCACAGATACGCAGTATTTT.